These T cell receptor beta chains were read from a single sample in a study of T-cell memory formation after mild COVID-19. A single record per CDR3 protein comes from TCRdb applying MiXCR to the 5' RACE reads. In the table there are more than 120,000 distinct CDR3 sequences, over 6% of which are singletons. The specimen was PBMCs or a T cell subset sorted from them (not recorded which). These receptors originate from an adult woman who had mild COVID-19 (a few samples of this study predate the infection). Cell type and time point are not known. CDR3s include the opening cysteine and the closing phenylalanine or tryptophan. Each record gives: D gene, CDR3 length, V gene, clone size, J gene, CDR3 DNA, CDR3 protein. The D gene is left open where the match is weak. Part of the rows lack a size; the others show once, few, many or a class for expanded clones.

D gene: .
CDR3 length: 12
V gene: TRBV6-6
clone size: .
J gene: TRBJ1-1
CDR3 DNA: TGTGCCAGCAGTCCCCAAAGGACTGAAGCTTTCTTT
CDR3 protein: CASSPQRTEAFF

D gene: .
CDR3 length: 14
V gene: TRBV7-9
clone size: .
J gene: TRBJ2-1
CDR3 DNA: TGTGCCAGCAGCAATCGAGGGGGGCGGGATGAGCAGTTCTTC
CDR3 protein: CASSNRGGRDEQFF

D gene: .
CDR3 length: 16
V gene: TRBV5-1
clone size: .
J gene: TRBJ2-2
CDR3 DNA: TGCGCCAGCAGCTCTCTTCGTGGGATGGCCACCGGGGAGCTGTTTTTT
CDR3 protein: CASSSLRGMATGELFF

D gene: TRBD2
CDR3 length: 15
V gene: TRBV11-2
clone size: many
J gene: TRBJ2-1
CDR3 DNA: TGTGCCAGCAGACCAACTAGCGGAGTTTACAATGAGCAGTTCTTC
CDR3 protein: CASRPTSGVYNEQFF

D gene: .
CDR3 length: 14
V gene: TRBV7-9
clone size: many
J gene: TRBJ2-1
CDR3 DNA: TGTGCCAGCAGCTTAGAAGTGGGGGTCTCGAGGCAGTTCTTC
CDR3 protein: CASSLEVGVSRQFF

D gene: TRBD2
CDR3 length: 15
V gene: TRBV7-9
clone size: many
J gene: TRBJ2-1
CDR3 DNA: TGTGCCAGCAGCTTTTACACTAGCGGGAGGAATGAGCAGTTCTTC
CDR3 protein: CASSFYTSGRNEQFF

D gene: .
CDR3 length: 13
V gene: TRBV7-9
clone size: many
J gene: TRBJ1-2
CDR3 DNA: TGTGCCAGCAGCTTATATCGGAACTATGGCTACACCTTC
CDR3 protein: CASSLYRNYGYTF

D gene: .
CDR3 length: 15
V gene: TRBV2
clone size: few
J gene: TRBJ2-2
CDR3 DNA: TGTGCCAGCAGTGCCGACACCCCGAAATCCGGGGAGCTGTTTTTT
CDR3 protein: CASSADTPKSGELFF

D gene: TRBD1
CDR3 length: 16
V gene: TRBV29-1
clone size: .
J gene: TRBJ1-2
CDR3 DNA: TGCAGCGTTTCGGGGTCCCAGGGACAGACCTACTATGGCTACACCTTC
CDR3 protein: CSVSGSQGQTYYGYTF

D gene: TRBD2
CDR3 length: 18
V gene: TRBV7-2
clone size: few
J gene: TRBJ2-5
CDR3 DNA: TGTGCCAGCAGCTTACCCTCTAGGCTAGCGGGATCTCTGGAGACCCAGTACTTC
CDR3 protein: CASSLPSRLAGSLETQYF

D gene: .
CDR3 length: 17
V gene: TRBV6-6
clone size: .
J gene: TRBJ1-4
CDR3 DNA: TGTGCCAGCAGCTTCAGGGCGGGGTCCACGGCTAATGAAAAACTGTTTTTT
CDR3 protein: CASSFRAGSTANEKLFF

D gene: .
CDR3 length: 13
V gene: TRBV28
clone size: many
J gene: TRBJ2-7
CDR3 DNA: TGTGCCAGCAGTTTACAGCGGACCTACGAGCAGTACTTC
CDR3 protein: CASSLQRTYEQYF

D gene: .
CDR3 length: 15
V gene: TRBV28
clone size: .
J gene: TRBJ2-3
CDR3 DNA: TGTGCCAGCAGTTGGACAGTAGAAAGCACAGATACGCAGTATTTT
CDR3 protein: CASSWTVESTDTQYF

D gene: .
CDR3 length: 14
V gene: TRBV7-9
clone size: many
J gene: TRBJ2-2
CDR3 DNA: TGTGCCAGCAGCCTCTCGAGGACTTCCGGGGAGCTGTTTTTT
CDR3 protein: CASSLSRTSGELFF

D gene: .
CDR3 length: 12
V gene: TRBV3-1
clone size: .
J gene: TRBJ2-7
CDR3 DNA: TGTGCCAGCAGCCCGGTCGGCTACGAGCAGTACTTC
CDR3 protein: CASSPVGYEQYF

D gene: TRBD2
CDR3 length: 15
V gene: TRBV27
clone size: few
J gene: TRBJ2-3
CDR3 DNA: TGTGCCAGCAGGCGACTAGCGGGAGTTCCAGATACGCAGTATTTT
CDR3 protein: CASRRLAGVPDTQYF

D gene: .
CDR3 length: 13
V gene: TRBV7-3
clone size: .
J gene: TRBJ2-2
CDR3 DNA: TGTGCCAGCAGCTTAAGGGGGAACGGGGAGCTGTTTTTT
CDR3 protein: CASSLRGNGELFF

D gene: .
CDR3 length: 12
V gene: TRBV12-3/TRBV12-4
clone size: many
J gene: TRBJ2-2
CDR3 DNA: TGTGCCAGCAGTCACTACACCGGGGAGCTGTTTTTT
CDR3 protein: CASSHYTGELFF

D gene: .
CDR3 length: 16
V gene: TRBV5-1
clone size: many
J gene: TRBJ1-5
CDR3 DNA: TGCGCCAGCAGCTTGGCGCCAACCCCTAGCAATCAGCCCCAGCATTTT
CDR3 protein: CASSLAPTPSNQPQHF

D gene: .
CDR3 length: 12
V gene: TRBV3-1
clone size: few
J gene: TRBJ2-5
CDR3 DNA: TGTGCCAGCTTTATGGTGGGGAGGACCCAGTACTTC
CDR3 protein: CASFMVGRTQYF

D gene: .
CDR3 length: 16
V gene: TRBV15
clone size: few
J gene: TRBJ1-1
CDR3 DNA: TGTGCCACCAGCAGAGATTTAGTAGGGGGGAACACTGAAGCTTTCTTT
CDR3 protein: CATSRDLVGGNTEAFF

D gene: .
CDR3 length: 13
V gene: TRBV20-1
clone size: many
J gene: TRBJ2-1
CDR3 DNA: TGCAGTGCTCCAAAGCCTCCCTACAATGAGCAGTTCTTC
CDR3 protein: CSAPKPPYNEQFF

D gene: TRBD2
CDR3 length: 16
V gene: TRBV5-1
clone size: many
J gene: TRBJ2-1
CDR3 DNA: TGCGCCAGCAGCTCGGGGAGTTCTAGCGGCTACAATGAGCAGTTCTTC
CDR3 protein: CASSSGSSSGYNEQFF

D gene: .
CDR3 length: 14
V gene: TRBV3-1
clone size: few
J gene: TRBJ1-6
CDR3 DNA: TGTGCCAGCAGCCGCGCAGGGAATAATTCACCCCTCCACTTT
CDR3 protein: CASSRAGNNSPLHF

D gene: .
CDR3 length: 15
V gene: TRBV11-2
clone size: many
J gene: TRBJ2-1
CDR3 DNA: TGTGCCAGCAGCTCAGTAGCGACCCCCTACAATGAGCAGTTCTTC
CDR3 protein: CASSSVATPYNEQFF

D gene: .
CDR3 length: 15
V gene: TRBV5-5
clone size: few
J gene: TRBJ2-6
CDR3 DNA: TGTGCCAGCAGCCAAAGTATCACTGGGGCCAACGTCCTGACTTTC
CDR3 protein: CASSQSITGANVLTF

D gene: TRBD2
CDR3 length: 14
V gene: TRBV6-2/TRBV6-3
clone size: many
J gene: TRBJ2-7
CDR3 DNA: TGTGCCAGCAGTTACTATGGTAGCGGGAACGAGCAGTACTTC
CDR3 protein: CASSYYGSGNEQYF

D gene: .
CDR3 length: 13
V gene: TRBV24-1
clone size: many
J gene: TRBJ2-2
CDR3 DNA: TGTGCCACCAGTGATTTCAGGTCCGGGGAGCTGTTTTTT
CDR3 protein: CATSDFRSGELFF

D gene: .
CDR3 length: 12
V gene: TRBV29-1
clone size: many
J gene: TRBJ2-7
CDR3 DNA: TGCAGCGTTCTCGCCAGGGTTAGCGAGCAGTACTTC
CDR3 protein: CSVLARVSEQYF

D gene: TRBD2
CDR3 length: 15
V gene: TRBV25-1
clone size: few
J gene: TRBJ2-1
CDR3 DNA: TGTGCCAGCAGTGACAGCGGGGGGGTGGGGAATGAGCAGTTCTTC
CDR3 protein: CASSDSGGVGNEQFF

D gene: TRBD2
CDR3 length: 21
V gene: TRBV10-3
clone size: many
J gene: TRBJ2-1
CDR3 DNA: TGTGCCATCAGTGAGCCTCCCTCCTATCCGGGACTAGCGGGAGTTGCTAATGAGCAGTTCTTC
CDR3 protein: CAISEPPSYPGLAGVANEQFF

D gene: .
CDR3 length: 15
V gene: TRBV29-1
clone size: many
J gene: TRBJ2-3
CDR3 DNA: TGCAGCGCCGACCCAACGGCAGGCTACACAGATACGCAGTATTTT
CDR3 protein: CSADPTAGYTDTQYF

D gene: .
CDR3 length: 16
V gene: TRBV5-1
clone size: many
J gene: TRBJ2-1
CDR3 DNA: TGCGCCAGCAGCTTGGGTGGACCAATTGGCCACAATGAGCAGTTCTTC
CDR3 protein: CASSLGGPIGHNEQFF

D gene: TRBD2
CDR3 length: 13
V gene: TRBV3-1
clone size: .
J gene: TRBJ2-1
CDR3 DNA: TGTGCCAGCAGCCAAACGCGGGAGGGTGAGCAGTTCTTC
CDR3 protein: CASSQTREGEQFF

D gene: .
CDR3 length: 13
V gene: TRBV11-2
clone size: few
J gene: TRBJ2-7
CDR3 DNA: TGTGCCAGCAGCTTAGCGTGGGCCTACGAGCAGTACTTC
CDR3 protein: CASSLAWAYEQYF

D gene: .
CDR3 length: 14
V gene: TRBV4-2
clone size: many
J gene: TRBJ1-1
CDR3 DNA: TGTGCCAGCAGCCAAGAACGGCGTAACACTGAAGCTTTCTTT
CDR3 protein: CASSQERRNTEAFF

D gene: .
CDR3 length: 12
V gene: TRBV29-1
clone size: many
J gene: TRBJ1-5
CDR3 DNA: TGCAGCGTAGGGGCCCGCGATCAGCCCCAGCATTTT
CDR3 protein: CSVGARDQPQHF

D gene: TRBD1
CDR3 length: 15
V gene: TRBV7-6
clone size: .
J gene: TRBJ2-5
CDR3 DNA: TGTGCCAGCAGCCGGGGACAGGGGAGTTGGGAGACCCAGTACTTC
CDR3 protein: CASSRGQGSWETQYF

D gene: TRBD2
CDR3 length: 17
V gene: TRBV4-3
clone size: many
J gene: TRBJ2-1
CDR3 DNA: TGCGCCAGCAGCCAAGATAGAGGGGGTAGCGGGAGGAATGAGCAGTTCTTC
CDR3 protein: CASSQDRGGSGRNEQFF

D gene: TRBD1
CDR3 length: 17
V gene: TRBV12-3/TRBV12-4
clone size: few
J gene: TRBJ1-5
CDR3 DNA: TGTGCCAGCAGAAGGACAGGGAGGATAAAAGGCAATCAGCCCCAGCATTTT
CDR3 protein: CASRRTGRIKGNQPQHF

D gene: .
CDR3 length: 12
V gene: TRBV7-2
clone size: many
J gene: TRBJ2-3
CDR3 DNA: TGTGCCAGCAGCCCTAAGCCAGATACGCAGTATTTT
CDR3 protein: CASSPKPDTQYF

D gene: .
CDR3 length: 13
V gene: TRBV6-5
clone size: many
J gene: TRBJ2-7
CDR3 DNA: TGTGCCAGCAGTTACCCCGGGTCCTACGAGCAGTACTTC
CDR3 protein: CASSYPGSYEQYF

D gene: .
CDR3 length: 14
V gene: TRBV6-5
clone size: .
J gene: TRBJ1-2
CDR3 DNA: TGTGCCAGCAGTTTCACTTCGACGGGATATGGCTACACCTTC
CDR3 protein: CASSFTSTGYGYTF

D gene: TRBD1
CDR3 length: 14
V gene: TRBV7-2
clone size: few
J gene: TRBJ1-4
CDR3 DNA: TGTGCCAGCAGCCTGGACAGGGCGAGCGAAAAACTGTTTTTT
CDR3 protein: CASSLDRASEKLFF

D gene: .
CDR3 length: 15
V gene: TRBV7-2
clone size: few
J gene: TRBJ1-2
CDR3 DNA: TGTGCCAGCAGCTTAGGCCCAGCTTCTAACTATGGCTACACCTTC
CDR3 protein: CASSLGPASNYGYTF

D gene: .
CDR3 length: 14
V gene: TRBV12-3/TRBV12-4
clone size: .
J gene: TRBJ1-1
CDR3 DNA: TGTGCCAGCAGTTTAGAGGGCATGAACACTGAAGCTTTCTTT
CDR3 protein: CASSLEGMNTEAFF

D gene: TRBD2
CDR3 length: 16
V gene: TRBV9
clone size: few
J gene: TRBJ2-3
CDR3 DNA: TGTGCCAGCAGCGCCCGACTAGCGGGGAGCACAGATACGCAGTATTTT
CDR3 protein: CASSARLAGSTDTQYF

D gene: .
CDR3 length: 15
V gene: TRBV7-9
clone size: many
J gene: TRBJ2-7
CDR3 DNA: TGTGCCAGCAGCTTAGAATCTGGGGCCCTCTACGAGCAGTACTTC
CDR3 protein: CASSLESGALYEQYF